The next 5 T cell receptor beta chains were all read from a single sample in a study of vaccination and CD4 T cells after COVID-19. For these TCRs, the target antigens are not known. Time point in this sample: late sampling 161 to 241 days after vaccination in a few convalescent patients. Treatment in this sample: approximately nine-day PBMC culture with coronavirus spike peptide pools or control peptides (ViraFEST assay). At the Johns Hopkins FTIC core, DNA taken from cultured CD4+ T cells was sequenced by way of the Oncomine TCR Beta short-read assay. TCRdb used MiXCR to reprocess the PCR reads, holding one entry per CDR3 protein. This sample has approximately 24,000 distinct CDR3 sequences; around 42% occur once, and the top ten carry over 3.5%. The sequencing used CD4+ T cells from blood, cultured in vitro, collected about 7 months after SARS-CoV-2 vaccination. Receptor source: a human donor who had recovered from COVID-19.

For the CDR3, the DNA is TGTGCCAGCAGTTACTCGGGGACAGGGGTATATGGCAATCAGCCCCAGCATTTT. This codes for CASSYSGTGVYGNQPQHF. V usage is TRBV6-5 and J usage is TRBJ1-5; 10 nucleotides line up with TRBD1. Losses at the gene ends were 0 bases for V and 2 bases for J; bases not matched to a gene: 7. The V gene's germline CDR1 is MNHEY and CDR2 SVGAGI. This CDR3 contains 18 residues.

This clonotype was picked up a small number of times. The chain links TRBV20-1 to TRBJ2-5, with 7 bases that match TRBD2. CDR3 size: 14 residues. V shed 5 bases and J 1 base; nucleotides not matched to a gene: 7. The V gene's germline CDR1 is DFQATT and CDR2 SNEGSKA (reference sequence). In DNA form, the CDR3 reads TGCAGTGCTCGGCGGGAGACCGTCCAAGAGACCCAGTACTTC. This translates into CSARRETVQETQYF.

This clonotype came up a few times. The CDR3 reads CASSRGFRSPLHF. The DNA for the CDR3 is TGTGCCAGCAGCCGCGGATTCCGGTCACCCCTCCACTTT. The chain recombines TRBV6-1 with TRBJ1-6; D is ambiguous. Trimming took 6 bases from V and 10 from J, leaving 13 bases between them. Looked up from germline, CDR1 is MNHNS and CDR2 is SASEGT. The CDR3 contains 13 residues.

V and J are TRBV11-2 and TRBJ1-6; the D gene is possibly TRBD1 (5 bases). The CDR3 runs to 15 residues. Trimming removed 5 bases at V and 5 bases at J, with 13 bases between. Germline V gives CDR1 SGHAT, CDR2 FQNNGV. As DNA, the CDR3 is TGTGCCAGCAGCCCCCCAGAGGGGAATAATTCACCCCTCCACTTT. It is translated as CASSPPEGNNSPLHF.

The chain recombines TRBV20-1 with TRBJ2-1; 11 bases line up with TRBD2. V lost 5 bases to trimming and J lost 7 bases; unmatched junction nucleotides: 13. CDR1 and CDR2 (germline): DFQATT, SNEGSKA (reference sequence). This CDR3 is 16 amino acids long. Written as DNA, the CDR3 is TGCAGTGCTTATGGGTCACTAGCGGGAGTGAGGAATGAGCAGTTCTTC. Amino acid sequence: CSAYGSLAGVRNEQFF.